One sample yielded the 5 T cell receptor beta chains listed below, sequenced in a study of CD8 T cells in ankylosing spondylitis. TCRdb re-called the 5' RACE reads with MiXCR, one entry per CDR3 protein. This table holds hundreds of thousands of distinct CDR3 sequences, roughly 27% found once. For these receptors, no antigen is known. Study-wide results and limits: Made up of eight highly homologous variants, a TCR beta motif appeared characteristic of ankylosing spondylitis blood.

The material sequenced was blood, either unsorted or a sorted T cell fraction (not recorded which). The receptors were sampled from a male donor with ankylosing spondylitis.

In its sample, this clonotype was seen a few times. V is TRBV2 and J is TRBJ2-5; maybe TRBD1 (6 bases). Per germline, CDR1 SNHLY and CDR2 FYNNEI. This CDR3 comprises 14 residues. V lost 9 bases and J 5 bases, leaving 19 bases between the germline ends. This chain's CDR3 is CASTWAGEIETQYF. CDR3 in DNA: TGTGCCAGTACTTGGGCAGGGGAAATCGAGACCCAGTACTTC.

This chain links TRBV4-1 with TRBJ1-5, with TRBD1 matching 7 bases. The germline V gene has CDR1 MGHRA and CDR2 YSYEKL. The CDR3 sequence is 15 residues long. V lost 6 bases to trimming and J lost 2 bases; unmatched junction nucleotides: 7. The CDR3 bases are TGCGCCAGCAGACGACAGGGTGGGGGCAATCAGCCCCAGCATTTT. Translated, it gives CASRRQGGGNQPQHF.

This rearrangement joins TRBV20-1 to TRBJ1-2; no clear D gene. Germline CDR1 DFQATT, CDR2 SNEGSKA (reference sequence). The CDR3 has 14 amino acids. V was cut by 0 bases and J by 0 bases, with 8 bases left in between. CDR3 sequence reads: CSARDSAPNYGYTF. CDR3 DNA: TGCAGTGCTAGAGATTCTGCACCTAACTATGGCTACACCTTC.

There are a few counts of this clonotype. V and J are TRBV5-1 and TRBJ2-7, with 7 bases lining up with TRBD2. V was pared by 1 base and J by 3 bases, with 7 bases of the junction left unmatched. Germline CDR1 reads SGHRS; CDR2 reads YFSETQ. The CDR3 contains 15 residues. The CDR3 protein is CASSLYAGEIYEQYF. The CDR3 coding sequence is TGCGCCAGCAGCTTGTATGCGGGAGAGATCTACGAGCAGTACTTC.

The rearrangement joins TRBV10-2 to TRBJ1-5; perhaps TRBD1 as D (6 bases). V was shortened by 2 bases and J by 6 bases, with 17 bases between the two germline ends. From germline, CDR1 is WSHSY and CDR2 SAAADI. The CDR3 covers 16 residues. The CDR3: CASSEGPGQGSQPQHF. CDR3 nucleotide sequence: TGCGCCAGCAGTGAGGGCCCGGGCCAGGGGAGTCAGCCCCAGCATTTT.